This T cell receptor beta chain was sequenced in a study of T cells after yellow fever vaccination. This clonotype was counted many times. Trimming removed 6 bases from V and 3 bases from J, with 9 bases in between. The CDR3 has 11 residues. The germline CDR1 and CDR2 sequences are DFQATT and SNEGSKA (reference sequence). MiXCR, run by TCRdb on the 5' RACE reads, gives a single entry per CDR3 protein. The sample holds around 50,000 distinct CDR3 sequences, roughly 6.4% seen once. Study-wide points: Most primary-vaccination clones recurred post-booster (more than 95% CD4, just over 85% CD8). By day 5 rather than day 15, the secondary response had peaked, though it was weaker. It was a small share of clonotypes that appeared in both CD4 and CD8 compartments. Almost none of the vaccine-responding clonotypes turned up in sorted memory subsets on day 0, the data showed.

The origin of this receptor is a man aged 25 to 40 who received the YFV17D yellow fever vaccine. The genes are TRBV20-1 and TRBJ2-7, with TRBD2 as a possible D gene (5 bases). Sample: PBMCs, either bulk or a sorted T-cell subset (CD4+, CD8+, memory, or dextramer-sorted; not recorded which), taken 45 days after the yellow fever booster vaccination. The CDR3 region is CSAGSNYEQYF. The DNA of the CDR3 is TGCAGTGCGGGGAGTAACTACGAGCAGTACTTC.